What follows are 4 T cell receptor beta chains derived from one specimen sequenced in a study of shared clonotypes between healthy human individuals. Data came from immunoSEQ multiplex PCR; TCRdb stores just in-frame clones and leaves some out. This table has roughly 650,000 clones, around 96% appearing once. Naive CD8 cells were CD45RO-negative, positively selected for CCR7, excluding terminally differentiated effector memory CD45RA+ cells. The specimen was naive CD8+ T cells sorted from blood. These receptors all come from a woman aged 25-40 years in good health.

This clone occurred once. The chain recombines TRBV5-1 with TRBJ2-1, with 9 bases that match TRBD2. Germline V gene data show CDR1 as SGHRS and CDR2 as YFSETQ. J was trimmed by 2 bases and V by 1 base; bases with no gene match: 7. This CDR3 is built from 17 residues. This CDR3 is CASSLISGSIAYNEQFF. For the CDR3, the DNA is TGCGCCAGCAGCTTGATTAGCGGGAGCATCGCCTACAATGAGCAGTTCTTC. The variable domain in full, completed from reference TRBV5-1 and TRBJ2-1, reads KAGVTQTPRYLIKTRGQQVTLSCSPISGHRSVSWYQQTPGQGLQFLFEYFSETQRNKGNFPGRFSGRQFSNSRSEMNVSTLELGDSALYLCASSLISGSIAYNEQFFGPGTRLTVL.

This clone was recorded only once. V usage is TRBV4-2 and J usage is TRBJ1-5; 7 nucleotides align to TRBD1. The CDR3 contains 16 residues. CDR1 is LGHNA and CDR2 is YNFKEQ in the germline V gene. Trimming removed 0 bases from V and 5 bases from J; junction bases left unmatched: 7. DNA for the CDR3: TGTGCCAGCAGCCAAGAGTGGCAGGGGGTCGATCAGCCCCAGCATTTT. Translation: CASSQEWQGVDQPQHF.

V gene TRBV5-6 combines with J gene TRBJ1-4; 8 nucleotides match TRBD1. V shed 4 bases, J shed 4 bases, and the junction held 3 bases outside the gene matches. This CDR3 comprises 14 residues. Germline V CDR1 and CDR2: SGHDT, YYEEEE. CDR3 residues: CASSPDRDNEKLFF. The CDR3 DNA is TGTGCCAGCAGCCCGGACAGGGATAATGAAAAACTGTTTTTT.

The chain employs TRBV27 and TRBJ2-3, with 8 positions matching TRBD2. This CDR3 contains 13 residues. Germline lookup yields CDR1 MNHEY and CDR2 SMNVEV (reference sequence). V dropped 4 bases and J dropped 5; count of bases not matched to a gene: 2. Here the CDR3 DNA reads TGTGCCAGCAGTTCGGGAGGGAGAGATACGCAGTATTTT. It specifies CASSSGGRDTQYF.